This T cell receptor beta chain is from a study of blood T cell repertoires in COVID-19. TCRdb keeps only in-frame clones here, not all; method: immunoSEQ multiplex PCR. In the table there are 120,000 to 150,000 clones, approximately 88% of which are singletons. V was clipped by 5 bases and J by 0 bases; unmatched bases: 6. Germline CDR1 reads SEHNR; CDR2 reads FQNEAQ (reference sequence). The length of the CDR3 is 15 residues. V is TRBV7-9 and J is TRBJ2-7; 8 nucleotides match TRBD1. The sequenced sample was peripheral blood. The origin of this receptor is a man aged 60 to 69 with active or convalescent COVID-19. For the CDR3, the DNA is TGTGCCAGCAGCGCCGCGGGACAGGTCTCCTACGAGCAGTACTTC. Translation: CASSAAGQVSYEQYF. The complete variable domain, with remaining parts taken from reference TRBV7-9 and TRBJ2-7, reads DTGVSQNPRHKITKRGQNVTFRCDPISEHNRLYWYRQTLGQGPEFLTYFQNEAQLEKSRLLSDRFSAERPKGSFSTLEIQRTEQGDSAMYLCASSAAGQVSYEQYFGPGTRLTVT.